These 19 T cell receptor beta chains were all obtained from the same sample, sequenced in a study of blood T cell repertoires in COVID-19. Assay used: immunoSEQ multiplex PCR; TCRdb lists only in-frame clones, some missing. The data hold around 77,000 clones, with more than 80% observed a single time. Sequencing was carried out using peripheral blood. These receptor sequences come from an elderly man with acute or convalescent COVID-19.

The CDR3 DNA follows: TGTGCCATCAGTGATGGTACCCACGAGGCCCAGTACTTC. Protein sequence: CAISDGTHEAQYF. The chain joins TRBV10-3 to TRBJ2-5; D is uncertain. Deletions cut 3 bases from V and 9 bases from J, with 14 bases between. There are 13 residues in the CDR3. Germline-derived CDR1 and CDR2 are ENHRY and SYGVKD.

The rearrangement uses TRBV28 and TRBJ1-1; D is ambiguous. Germline V gene data show CDR1 as MDHEN and CDR2 as SYDVKM. V was clipped by 2 bases and J by 7 bases, with 5 bases between them. The CDR3 runs 11 residues. The CDR3 DNA is TGTGCCAGCAGTTTAGGCGGTGAAGCTTTCTTT. As protein: CASSLGGEAFF.

The chain has TRBV19 and TRBJ1-6; no definite D call. This CDR3 comprises 13 residues. The germline V and J ends were trimmed by 10 bases and 7 bases, with 14 bases remaining between them. From germline, CDR1 is LNHDA and CDR2 SQIVND (reference sequence). The CDR3 DNA reads as TGTGCCACCCTTGGAGGAACGAATTCACCCCTCCACTTT. Translation: CATLGGTNSPLHF.

The chain recombines TRBV5-1 with TRBJ2-1; TRBD2 agrees at 12 bases. The trim removed 6 bases at V and 8 bases at J, leaving 6 bases unmatched. Germline loops: CDR1 SGHRS, CDR2 YFSETQ. The CDR3 loop spans 14 amino acids. Written as DNA, the CDR3 is TGCGCCAGCACGGGACTAGCGGGTGTCGATGAGCAGTTCTTC. This codes for CASTGLAGVDEQFF.

This chain joins TRBV28 and TRBJ1-4, with a tentative D call TRBD1 (5 bases). The germline gives CDR1 MDHEN, CDR2 SYDVKM. V was pared by 5 bases and J by 7 bases, with 17 bases between. The CDR3 has 15 residues. This CDR3 is CASSPGGKAGEKLFF. DNA of the CDR3: TGTGCCAGCAGTCCCGGGGGGAAGGCTGGTGAAAAACTGTTTTTT.

The V call is TRBV12-5, the J call TRBJ1-2; TRBD1 might be the D (5 bases). Germline lookup yields CDR1 LGHNT and CDR2 FRNRAP. V was pared by 6 bases and J by 4 bases, with 9 bases between. This CDR3 is 12 amino acids long. DNA for the CDR3: TGTGCTAGTGGCCACGACAGCTATGGCTACACCTTC. Its translation is CASGHDSYGYTF.

The chain recombines TRBV15 with TRBJ1-1, with TRBD1 identical over 8 bases. V lost 5 bases and J lost 1; bases outside the gene matches: 6. Germline values: CDR1 LNHNV, CDR2 YYDKDF (reference sequence). The CDR3 sequence is 15 residues long. The CDR3 reads CATSGGGQGNTEAFF. The CDR3 DNA reads as TGTGCCACCAGCGGGGGAGGACAGGGGAACACTGAAGCTTTCTTT. The variable domain in full, with the rest retrieved from reference TRBV15 and TRBJ1-1, is DAMVIQNPRYQVTQFGKPVTLSCSQTLNHNVMYWYQQKSSQAPKLLFHYYDKDFNNEADTPDNFQSRRPNTSFCFLDIRSPGLGDTAMYLCATSGGGQGNTEAFFGQGTRLTVV.

The rearrangement uses TRBV9 and TRBJ1-3; 8 bases are shared with TRBD1. Germline V gene sequence: CDR1 SGDLS, CDR2 YYNGEE. The CDR3 sequence is 17 residues long. V shed 3 bases, J shed 2 bases, and the junction held 10 bases outside the gene matches. The CDR3, as DNA: TGTGCCAGCAGCGGAAGACAGGGGCCGGAGCCTGGAAACACCATATATTTT. It is translated as CASSGRQGPEPGNTIYF.

This chain uses TRBV7-9 with TRBJ1-5; D call uncertain. Germline V gene data show CDR1 as SEHNR and CDR2 as FQNEAQ (reference sequence). The CDR3 totals 16 residues. Trimming removed 1 base at V and 0 bases at J, with 10 bases between. This CDR3 reads CASSLVGEASNQPQHF. Here the CDR3 DNA reads TGTGCCAGCAGCTTAGTCGGAGAAGCTAGCAATCAGCCCCAGCATTTT. Supplemented by reference TRBV7-9 and TRBJ1-5, the full variable domain reads DTGVSQNPRHKITKRGQNVTFRCDPISEHNRLYWYRQTLGQGPEFLTYFQNEAQLEKSRLLSDRFSAERPKGSFSTLEIQRTEQGDSAMYLCASSLVGEASNQPQHFGDGTRLSIL.

The V call is TRBV5-6, the J call TRBJ2-1, with a weak D call TRBD2 (5 bases). The CDR3 length is 15 residues. Trimming removed 0 bases at V and 10 bases at J, with 17 bases between. CDR1 is SGHDT and CDR2 is YYEEEE in the germline V gene. The CDR3 DNA reads as TGTGCCAGCAGCTTGGCACGCCACGGTGGGGAGGAGCAGTTCTTC. Its translation is CASSLARHGGEEQFF. Combining the CDR3 with reference TRBV5-6 and TRBJ2-1 gives the whole variable domain DAGVTQSPTHLIKTRGQQVTLRCSPKSGHDTVSWYQQALGQGPQFIFQYYEEEERQRGNFPDRFSGHQFPNYSSELNVNALLLGDSALYLCASSLARHGGEEQFFGPGTRLTVL.

This clone was detected only a few times. V gene TRBV28 combines with J gene TRBJ2-4, with 7 bases identical to TRBD1. V shed 3 bases, J shed 6 bases, and the junction held 2 bases outside the gene matches. The CDR3 consists of 13 residues. From germline, CDR1 is MDHEN and CDR2 SYDVKM. The CDR3 DNA reads TGTGCCAGCAGTTTGGGGGACAGAAACATTCAGTACTTC. This translates into CASSLGDRNIQYF. Full variable domain (outside the CDR3, taken from reference TRBV28 and TRBJ2-4): DVKVTQSSRYLVKRTGEKVFLECVQDMDHENMFWYRQDPGLGLRLIYFSYDVKMKEKGDIPEGYSVSREKKERFSLILESASTNQTSMYLCASSLGDRNIQYFGAGTRLSVL.

V and J are TRBV14 and TRBJ2-7; the match to TRBD1 covers 10 bases. The CDR3 extends over 17 amino acids. Germline values: CDR1 SGHDN, CDR2 FVKESK. The V segment lost 0 bases and the J segment 2 bases; nucleotides outside the gene matches: 7. The CDR3 sequence is CASSQDALGQGAYEQYF. CDR3 nucleotide sequence: TGTGCCAGCAGCCAAGATGCCCTCGGACAGGGGGCCTACGAGCAGTACTTC.

This rearrangement joins TRBV6-2 or TRBV6-3 to TRBJ1-4; possible D gene TRBD1, 6 bases. Germline V gene lookup returns CDR1 MNHEY and CDR2 SVGEGT. Trimming stripped 2 bases from V and 2 bases from J, with 9 bases between. The CDR3 contains 15 residues. The CDR3 loop is CASSYDGQTNEKLFF. CDR3 nucleotide sequence: TGTGCCAGCAGTTACGATGGACAGACTAATGAAAAACTGTTTTTT.

This chain's CDR3 is CASRSDSNTGELFF. The DNA for the CDR3 is TGTGCCAGCAGGTCTGACAGTAACACCGGGGAGCTGTTTTTT. The chain uses TRBV7-2 and TRBJ2-2, with D possibly being TRBD1 (5 bases). Germline assignment: CDR1 SGHTA and CDR2 FQGNSA. The CDR3 is 14 amino acids. The V and J ends lost 6 bases and 2 bases respectively, with 10 bases between them.

The V gene is TRBV11-2, the J gene TRBJ2-1, with 10 bases that match TRBD2. Germline V gene lookup returns CDR1 SGHAT and CDR2 FQNNGV. This CDR3 has 15 residues. V lost 4 bases, J lost 4 bases, and 4 bases stayed unmatched. Here the CDR3 reads CASSYLAGAYNEQFF. The CDR3, as DNA: TGTGCCAGCAGCTACCTAGCGGGAGCATACAATGAGCAGTTCTTC.

The chain is built from TRBV11-2 and TRBJ2-3; a weak D match, TRBD1 (6 bases). The ends were cut back, 3 bases at V and 3 bases at J, with 13 bases in the middle. Germline V gives CDR1 SGHAT, CDR2 FQNNGV. The CDR3 runs to 15 residues. CDR3 sequence: CASSLTGPRTDTQYF. CDR3 DNA sequence: TGTGCCAGCAGCTTGACAGGTCCAAGGACAGATACGCAGTATTTT.

J is TRBJ1-2 and V is TRBV5-1; 7 positions match TRBD1. The CDR3 is 13 residues long. V lost 4 bases and J lost 8; bases outside the gene matches: 8. Germline-derived CDR1 and CDR2 are SGHRS and YFSETQ. CDR3 sequence (DNA): TGCGCCAGCAGCCCGTACAGGGGAGACGGCTACACCTTC. Its translation: CASSPYRGDGYTF.

This clone was found a few times. The rearrangement joins TRBV9 to TRBJ2-2; TRBD2 agrees at 8 bases. Trimming took 1 base from V and 1 from J; bases not matched to a gene: 3. Per the germline V gene, CDR1 is SGDLS and CDR2 is YYNGEE. CDR3 length: 16 amino acids. The CDR3 DNA follows: TGTGCCAGCAGCGTATCGAGCGGGGGGAACACCGGGGAGCTGTTTTTT. This translates into CASSVSSGGNTGELFF.

This chain connects TRBV10-1 to TRBJ2-7; 11 bases align to TRBD1. Germline CDR1 and CDR2: WNHNN and SYGVQD (reference sequence). The CDR3 has 19 amino acids. V lost 3 bases and J lost 4; bases outside the gene matches: 17. The CDR3 DNA reads as TGCGCCAGCAGTGACGACCGGACAGGGGGCTTAGGGGGAAAGTACGAGCAGTACTTC. It is translated as CASSDDRTGGLGGKYEQYF.